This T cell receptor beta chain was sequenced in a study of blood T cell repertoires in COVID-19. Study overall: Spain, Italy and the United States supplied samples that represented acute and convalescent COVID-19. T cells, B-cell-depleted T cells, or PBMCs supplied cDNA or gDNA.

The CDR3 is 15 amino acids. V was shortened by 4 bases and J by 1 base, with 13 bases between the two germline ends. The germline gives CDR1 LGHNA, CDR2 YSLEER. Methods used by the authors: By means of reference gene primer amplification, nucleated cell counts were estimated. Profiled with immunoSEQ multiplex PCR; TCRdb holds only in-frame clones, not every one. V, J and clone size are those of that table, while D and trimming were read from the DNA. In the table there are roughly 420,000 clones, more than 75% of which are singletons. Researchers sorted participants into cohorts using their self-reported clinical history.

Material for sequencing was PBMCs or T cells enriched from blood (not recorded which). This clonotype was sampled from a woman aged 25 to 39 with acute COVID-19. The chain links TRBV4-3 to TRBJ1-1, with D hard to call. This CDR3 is CASSLSNSPNTEAFF. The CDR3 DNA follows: TGCGCCAGCAGCCTAAGTAATAGCCCGAACACTGAAGCTTTCTTT.